These 14 T cell receptor beta chains were all obtained from the same sample, sequenced in a study of cytomegalovirus exposure and HLA in healthy donors. The PCR had 60 Vbeta and 13 Jbeta primers. This table comes from immunoSEQ multiplex PCR, and its TCRdb copy is limited to in-frame clones, with some not included. This repertoire comprises some 130,000 clones; its ten largest clones make up around 1.6%. Sequenced sample: PBMCs. The receptors shown here come from a man younger than 35 in good health and CMV-seronegative.

The chain combines TRBV2 with TRBJ2-1; a possible D gene is TRBD1 (5 bases). Trimming took 10 bases from V and 4 from J, leaving 17 bases between them. Germline V CDR1 and CDR2: SNHLY, FYNNEI. The CDR3 runs to 14 residues. In DNA, the CDR3 is TGTGCCACCGGGTCGAGCTGGACATACAATGAGCAGTTCTTC. Translation: CATGSSWTYNEQFF.

The chain is built from TRBV25-1 and TRBJ1-4; 8 bases are a match to TRBD1. CDR1 is MGHDK and CDR2 is SYGVNS in the germline V gene. V was pared by 1 base and J by 7 bases, with 2 bases of the junction left unmatched. The CDR3 has 14 amino acids. This CDR3 is CASSESGGFEKLFF. CDR3 sequence (DNA): TGTGCCAGCAGTGAATCAGGGGGCTTTGAAAAACTGTTTTTT.

The chain uses TRBV6-5 and TRBJ2-7, with TRBD2 as a possible D gene (6 bases). This CDR3 has 15 residues. CDR1 and CDR2 from the germline V gene are MNHEY and SVGAGI. Trimming removed 0 bases from V and 3 bases from J, with 12 bases in between. The CDR3: CASSYSAGRHYEQYF. The CDR3 DNA follows: TGTGCCAGCAGTTACTCGGCGGGGCGCCACTACGAGCAGTACTTC.

The V and J genes are TRBV6-5 and TRBJ1-2, with 7 bases lining up with TRBD1. CDR3 length: 13 residues. CDR1 and CDR2 from the germline V gene are MNHEY and SVGAGI. The V segment lost 4 bases and the J segment 8 bases; nucleotides outside the gene matches: 7. In DNA, the CDR3 is TGTGCCAGCAGTTTCGGTCAGGGGGAGGGCTACACCTTC. It yields the protein CASSFGQGEGYTF.

CDR3 sequence (DNA): TGTGCCAGCAGCGTAGTCACGAGGGGGCAAGAGACCCAGTACTTC. Amino acid sequence: CASSVVTRGQETQYF. The rearrangement uses TRBV9 and TRBJ2-5, with D possibly TRBD1 on 6 matching bases. Germline V gives CDR1 SGDLS, CDR2 YYNGEE. CDR3 size: 15 residues. V lost 0 bases and J lost 2, with 11 bases in between.

This chain joins TRBV19 and TRBJ1-1, with 8 bases identical to TRBD1. Losses at the gene ends were 7 bases for V and 5 bases for J; bases not matched to a gene: 9. The CDR3 consists of 14 residues. Germline V gives CDR1 LNHDA, CDR2 SQIVND (reference sequence). CDR3 sequence: CASTATGQGTEAFF. The DNA of the CDR3 is TGTGCCAGTACCGCGACAGGACAGGGAACTGAAGCTTTCTTT.

The chain carries TRBV9 and TRBJ2-3; the match to TRBD2 covers 8 bases. With V trimmed by 3 bases and J by 4 bases, 7 bases remained unmatched. The CDR3 totals 15 residues. Per the germline V gene, CDR1 is SGDLS and CDR2 is YYNGEE. The CDR3 region is CASSDREGRPDTQYF. In DNA form, the CDR3 reads TGTGCCAGCAGCGATCGGGAGGGACGGCCAGATACGCAGTATTTT.

The genes are TRBV30 and TRBJ1-2; no reliable D call. Germline V gene sequence: CDR1 GTSNPN, CDR2 SVGIG (reference sequence). The CDR3 is 13 amino acids. The ends were cut back, 3 bases at V and 2 bases at J, with 10 bases in the middle. CDR3 coding DNA: TGTGCCTGGAGGAAAGATCTAAACTATGGCTACACCTTC. Translation: CAWRKDLNYGYTF.

This rearrangement joins TRBV28 to TRBJ1-5; D call uncertain. V lost 7 bases, J lost 9 bases, and 22 bases lay in between. Germline values: CDR1 MDHEN, CDR2 SYDVKM. This CDR3 has 15 amino acids. The CDR3: CASTKTSNGRRPQHF. CDR3 bases: TGTGCCAGCACCAAGACAAGCAATGGTCGTAGGCCCCAGCATTTT.

V is TRBV6-5 and J is TRBJ2-7; 8 bases line up with TRBD2. Per germline, CDR1 MNHEY and CDR2 SVGAGI. Unmatched junction bases numbered 10, after V lost 2 bases and J lost 4 bases. CDR3 length: 16 residues. The CDR3 here is CASSYSIGRAVYEQYF. The CDR3 DNA reads as TGTGCCAGCAGTTACAGCATCGGGAGGGCCGTATACGAGCAGTACTTC.

J is TRBJ2-5 and V is TRBV11-3; D perhaps matches TRBD2 (6 bases). The CDR3 contains 12 residues. Trimming removed 9 bases at V and 11 bases at J, with 19 bases between. Germline CDR1 SGHNT, CDR2 YENEEA. CDR3 nucleotide sequence: TGTGCCAGTGGGTTACTAGCTGGTGAGCAGTACTTC. Residues: CASGLLAGEQYF.

The rearrangement joins TRBV5-1 to TRBJ2-2, with D perhaps TRBD2 (5 bases). This CDR3 is 15 amino acids long. V lost 7 bases, J lost 5 bases, and 18 bases lay in between. Germline V CDR1 and CDR2: SGHRS, YFSETQ. Here the CDR3 DNA reads TGCGCCAGCTCCCACCCCGGACTTTCTACCGGGGAGCTGTTTTTT. Translated: CASSHPGLSTGELFF.

V and J are TRBV7-8 and TRBJ2-7; 8 bases are a match to TRBD1. The CDR3 is 14 residues long. Germline values: CDR1 SGHVS, CDR2 FQNEAQ. The ends lost 8 bases at V and 2 bases at J; junction bases unmatched: 8. The CDR3 DNA follows: TGTGCCAGCCGATTAGGGACAGGTCCCTACGAGCAGTACTTC. Protein: CASRLGTGPYEQYF.

About this clone itself: At one end, the junction sequence differs from germline, possibly due to a read error. The DNA for the CDR3 is TGTGCCAGCAGCGACTACCATGAGCAGTTCTTC. Protein product: CASSDYHEQFF. The chain carries TRBV7-2 and TRBJ2-1; D is possibly TRBD2 (5 bases). Germline assignment: CDR1 SGHTA and CDR2 FQGNSA. There are 11 residues in the CDR3. Together with reference TRBV7-2 and TRBJ2-1, the CDR3 gives the full variable domain: GAGVSQSPSNKVTEKGKDVELRCDPISGHTALYWYRQSLGQGLEFLIYFQGNSAPDKSGLPSDRFSAERTGGSVSTLTIQRTQQEDSAVYLCASSDYHEQFFGPGTRLTVL.